The T cell receptor beta chain under discussion was sequenced for a study of cytomegalovirus exposure and HLA in healthy donors. Study results and limitations: Most TCR beta V segments were productive about 87% or about 30% of the time in an earlier analysis. Analysis performed later found 16,951 TCR beta sequences associated with HLA alleles at 0.05 false discovery rate. Roughly uniform sequencing depth across donors was assumed, possibly incorrectly. There were 160 or so TCR beta chains listed as cytomegalovirus-associated.

PCR was performed using 60 Vbeta and 13 Jbeta primers. Only in-frame clones appear in the TCRdb table, and some are missing; sequencing was by immunoSEQ multiplex PCR. The repertoire has 120,000 or so clones, 77% of them found once; the top ten carry about 5.8%. Note on this clone: Its matching antigen is unknown.

CDR3 size: 15 residues. Germline CDR1 is SGHKS and CDR2 is YYEKEE (reference sequence). V shed 7 bases and J shed 3 bases, with 20 bases lying between them. The clonotype originates from a man aged 18-30 years in good health and CMV-seropositive. The sequencing sample was made of PBMCs. V and J are TRBV5-5 and TRBJ2-7, with D possibly matching TRBD2 (5 bases). The CDR3 loop is CASAGPAAYDYEQYF. In DNA form, the CDR3 reads TGTGCCAGCGCTGGACCAGCGGCCTACGACTACGAGCAGTACTTC.